The clone carrying this TCR beta chain was counted only a few times. Its specificity is unknown. Germline V gene lookup returns CDR1 SGHVS and CDR2 FNYEAQ. V dropped 3 bases and J dropped 5; count of bases not matched to a gene: 9. The CDR3 extends over 15 amino acids. TCRdb re-analysed the 5' RACE reads in MiXCR, keeping a single row per CDR3 protein. The data show some 160,000 distinct CDR3 sequences, with around 9.3% seen just once and roughly a third held by the top ten. These data originate in a study of T cells after yellow fever vaccination. Study-wide findings and caveats: Reappearance after the booster was seen for most primary-vaccination clones, at about 95% CD4 and 85% to 90% CD8. Of the clonotypes, a small share occurred in both CD4 and CD8 compartments.

This sequence joins TRBV7-6 and TRBJ2-7, with 8 positions matching TRBD1. The clonotype was recovered from a man between 18 and 35 years old who received the YFV17D yellow fever vaccine. This specimen consisted of CD8+ T cells sorted from PBMCs, obtained 45 days after the yellow fever booster vaccination. CDR3: CASSLGTGTVHEQYV. In DNA form, the CDR3 reads TGTGCCAGCAGCTTGGGGACAGGTACAGTTCACGAGCAGTACGTC.